This TCR beta chain was sequenced in a study of blood T cell repertoires in COVID-19. Study summary: The samples span acute and convalescent COVID-19 from the United States, Italy and Spain.

Using immunoSEQ multiplex PCR, the repertoire was profiled, and TCRdb retains in-frame clones only, with some absent. Counted here are more than 150,000 clones, less than 95% occurring once; the ten biggest clones make up 0.6% to 0.8%. Seattle's cohort entered during active infection and was followed longitudinally. The sample comprised peripheral blood. This clonotype was obtained from a young man with COVID-19, enrolled during active disease.

The CDR3 DNA sequence: TGTGCCAGCAGGGACCCGGGAAGGTCCTCCTACGAGCAGTACTTC. It yields the protein CASRDPGRSSYEQYF. This chain joins TRBV6-5 and TRBJ2-7; D perhaps matches TRBD2 (5 bases). This CDR3 contains 15 residues. V was trimmed by 6 bases and J by 0 bases, leaving 15 bases between them. CDR1 is MNHEY and CDR2 is SVGAGI in the germline V gene.